This record looks at one T cell receptor (beta chain) sequence and its context. No antigen is known for it. This specimen belongs to a study of shared clonotypes between healthy human individuals. The CDR3 extends over 13 amino acids. With 2 bases removed from V and 5 bases from J, the gap between germline ends came to 6 bases. CDR1 is MDHEN, CDR2 SYDVKM, per germline. The study's findings and limits: Even with large depth, rarefaction showed that sorted-subset sequencing was incomplete.

TCRdb keeps only in-frame clones here, not all; method: immunoSEQ multiplex PCR. The sample has around 2.5 million clones; roughly 93% are singletons. The sequence was obtained from a man between 18 and 35 years old in good health. Some clones in this sample may be carry-over from other donors' samples. Sequenced material: naive CD4+ T cells from PBMCs. The subset here: CD45RA+ positively selected. The V and J genes are TRBV28 and TRBJ1-4; D ambiguous. The CDR3 coding sequence is TGTGCCAGCAGTTTAATTGGGAATGAAAAACTGTTTTTT. It translates to CASSLIGNEKLFF.